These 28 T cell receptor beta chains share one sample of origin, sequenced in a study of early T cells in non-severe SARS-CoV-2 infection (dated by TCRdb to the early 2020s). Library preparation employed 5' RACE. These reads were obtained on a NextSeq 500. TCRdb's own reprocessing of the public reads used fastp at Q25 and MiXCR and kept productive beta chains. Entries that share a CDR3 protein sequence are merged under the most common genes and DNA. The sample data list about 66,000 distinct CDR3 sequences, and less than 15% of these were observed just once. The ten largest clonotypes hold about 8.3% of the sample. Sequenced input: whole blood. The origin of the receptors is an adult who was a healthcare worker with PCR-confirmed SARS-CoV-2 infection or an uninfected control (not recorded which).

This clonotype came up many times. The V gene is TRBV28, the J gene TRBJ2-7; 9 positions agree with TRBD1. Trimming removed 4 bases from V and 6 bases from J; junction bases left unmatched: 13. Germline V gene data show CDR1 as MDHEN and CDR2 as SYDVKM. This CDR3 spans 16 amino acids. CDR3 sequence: CASSSLGGTGRGEQYF. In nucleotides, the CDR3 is TGTGCCAGCAGTTCCCTCGGCGGGACAGGGAGGGGCGAGCAGTACTTC.

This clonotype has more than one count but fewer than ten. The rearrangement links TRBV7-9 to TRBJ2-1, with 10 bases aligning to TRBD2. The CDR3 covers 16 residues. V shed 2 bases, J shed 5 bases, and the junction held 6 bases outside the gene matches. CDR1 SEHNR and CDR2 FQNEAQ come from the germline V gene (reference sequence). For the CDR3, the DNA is TGTGCCAGCAGCTTACTGAAGCGGGAGGGAGACAATGAGCAGTTCTTC. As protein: CASSLLKREGDNEQFF.

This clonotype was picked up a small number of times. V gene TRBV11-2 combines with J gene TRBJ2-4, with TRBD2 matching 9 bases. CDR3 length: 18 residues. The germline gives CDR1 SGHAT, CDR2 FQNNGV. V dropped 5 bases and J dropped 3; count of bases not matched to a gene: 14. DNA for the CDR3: TGTGCCAGCAGCCCCAGGGCTAGCGGGATGGTTGGCAAAAACATTCAGTACTTC. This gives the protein CASSPRASGMVGKNIQYF.

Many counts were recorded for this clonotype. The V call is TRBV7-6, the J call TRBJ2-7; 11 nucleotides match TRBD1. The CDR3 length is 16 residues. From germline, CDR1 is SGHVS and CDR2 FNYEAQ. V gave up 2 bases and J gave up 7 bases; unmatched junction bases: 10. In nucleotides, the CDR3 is TGTGCCAGCAGCTTAAGAGGTGGACAGGGGGCCGGGGAGCAGTACTTC. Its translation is CASSLRGGQGAGEQYF.

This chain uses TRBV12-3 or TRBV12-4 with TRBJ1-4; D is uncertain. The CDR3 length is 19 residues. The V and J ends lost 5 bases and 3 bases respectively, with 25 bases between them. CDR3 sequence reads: CASSPYTAGPLAANEKLFF. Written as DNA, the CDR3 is TGTGCCAGCAGTCCCTATACTGCCGGGCCCCTGGCAGCTAATGAAAAACTGTTTTTT.

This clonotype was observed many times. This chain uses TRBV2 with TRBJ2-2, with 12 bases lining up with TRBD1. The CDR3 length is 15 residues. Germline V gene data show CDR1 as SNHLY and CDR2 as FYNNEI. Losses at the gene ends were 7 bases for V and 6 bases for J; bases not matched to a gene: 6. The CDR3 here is CASNRDRGRPGELFF. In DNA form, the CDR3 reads TGTGCCAGCAATCGGGACAGGGGGCGCCCCGGGGAGCTGTTTTTT.

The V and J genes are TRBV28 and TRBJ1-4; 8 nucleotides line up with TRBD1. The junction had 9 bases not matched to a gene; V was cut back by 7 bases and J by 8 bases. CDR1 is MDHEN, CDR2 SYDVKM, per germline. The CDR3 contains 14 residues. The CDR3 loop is CASTPGGMSEKLFF. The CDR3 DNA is TGTGCCAGCACGCCAGGGGGCATGAGCGAAAAACTGTTTTTT.

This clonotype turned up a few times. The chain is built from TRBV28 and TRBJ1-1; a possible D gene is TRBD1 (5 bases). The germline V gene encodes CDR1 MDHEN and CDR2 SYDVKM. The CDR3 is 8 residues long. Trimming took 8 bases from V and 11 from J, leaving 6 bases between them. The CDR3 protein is CASGGAFF. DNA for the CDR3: TGTGCCAGCGGGGGGGCTTTCTTT. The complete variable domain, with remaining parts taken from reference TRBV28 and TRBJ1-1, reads DVKVTQSSRYLVKRTGEKVFLECVQDMDHENMFWYRQDPGLGLRLIYFSYDVKMKEKGDIPEGYSVSREKKERFSLILESASTNQTSMYLCASGGAFFGQGTRLTVV.

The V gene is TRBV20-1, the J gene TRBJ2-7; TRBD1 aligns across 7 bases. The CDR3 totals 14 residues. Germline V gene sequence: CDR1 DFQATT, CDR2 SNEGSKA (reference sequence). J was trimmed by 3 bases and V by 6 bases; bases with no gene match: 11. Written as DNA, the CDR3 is TGCAGTGCGAACCGACAGGGTTCTAACTACGAGCAGTACTTC. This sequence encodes CSANRQGSNYEQYF.

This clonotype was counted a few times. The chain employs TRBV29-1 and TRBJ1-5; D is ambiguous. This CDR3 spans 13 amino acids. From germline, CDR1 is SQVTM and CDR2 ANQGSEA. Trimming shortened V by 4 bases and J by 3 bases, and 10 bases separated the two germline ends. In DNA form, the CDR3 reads TGCAGCGTTGGGGGTATTAACAATCAGCCCCAGCATTTT. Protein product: CSVGGINNQPQHF.

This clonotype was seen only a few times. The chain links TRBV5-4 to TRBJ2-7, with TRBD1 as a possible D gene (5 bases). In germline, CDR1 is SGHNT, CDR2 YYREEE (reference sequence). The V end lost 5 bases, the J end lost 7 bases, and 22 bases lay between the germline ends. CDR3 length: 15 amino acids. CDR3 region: CASSTWGTGTREQYF. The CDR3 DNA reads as TGTGCCAGCAGTACGTGGGGCACAGGTACTCGAGAGCAGTACTTC.

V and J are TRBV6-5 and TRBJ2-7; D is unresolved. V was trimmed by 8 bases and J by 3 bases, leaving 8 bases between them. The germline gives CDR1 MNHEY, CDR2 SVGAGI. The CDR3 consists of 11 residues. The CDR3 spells CASGQNYEQYF. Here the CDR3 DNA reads TGTGCCAGCGGGCAGAACTACGAGCAGTACTTC.

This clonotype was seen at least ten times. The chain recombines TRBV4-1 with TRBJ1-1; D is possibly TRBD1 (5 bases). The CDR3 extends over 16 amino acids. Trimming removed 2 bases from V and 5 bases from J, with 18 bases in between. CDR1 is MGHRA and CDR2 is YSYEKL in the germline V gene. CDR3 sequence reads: CASSQTPGRVETEAFF. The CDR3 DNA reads TGCGCCAGCAGCCAAACCCCGGGACGGGTTGAGACTGAAGCTTTCTTT.

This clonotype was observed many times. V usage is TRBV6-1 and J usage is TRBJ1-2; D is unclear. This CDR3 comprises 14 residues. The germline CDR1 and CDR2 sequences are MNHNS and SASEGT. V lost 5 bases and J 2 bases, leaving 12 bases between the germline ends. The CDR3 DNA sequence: TGTGCCAGCAGTTCCGTAAGTCGAAACTATGGCTACACCTTC. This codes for CASSSVSRNYGYTF.

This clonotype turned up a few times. The CDR3 coding sequence is TGTGCCAGCAGCCAAGATGGGAGGAGTCAAGAGACCCAGTACTTC. Translating it yields CASSQDGRSQETQYF. V gene TRBV3-1 combines with J gene TRBJ2-5, with D maybe TRBD2 (6 bases). Trimming left V 0 bases short and J 2 bases short, with 10 bases between. Germline values: CDR1 LGHDT, CDR2 YNNKEL (reference sequence). CDR3 length: 15 amino acids.

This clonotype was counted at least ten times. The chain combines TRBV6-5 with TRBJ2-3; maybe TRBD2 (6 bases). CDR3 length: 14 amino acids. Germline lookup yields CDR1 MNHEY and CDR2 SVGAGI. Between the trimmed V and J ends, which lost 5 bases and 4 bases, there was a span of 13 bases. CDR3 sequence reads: CASSEDYAADTQYF. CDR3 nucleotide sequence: TGTGCCAGCAGTGAGGACTATGCGGCAGATACGCAGTATTTT.

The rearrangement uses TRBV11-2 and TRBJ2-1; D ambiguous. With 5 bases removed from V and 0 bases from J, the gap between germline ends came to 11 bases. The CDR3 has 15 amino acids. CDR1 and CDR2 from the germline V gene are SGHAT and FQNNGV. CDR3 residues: CASSQEESSYNEQFF. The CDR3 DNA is TGTGCCAGCAGCCAAGAAGAAAGCTCCTACAATGAGCAGTTCTTC.

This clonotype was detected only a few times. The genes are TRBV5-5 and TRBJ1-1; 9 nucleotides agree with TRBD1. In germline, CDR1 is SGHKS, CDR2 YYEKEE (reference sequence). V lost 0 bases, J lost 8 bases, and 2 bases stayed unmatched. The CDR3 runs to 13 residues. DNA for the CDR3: TGTGCCAGCAGCTTGGCCGGACAGGGGGAAGCTTTCTTT. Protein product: CASSLAGQGEAFF.

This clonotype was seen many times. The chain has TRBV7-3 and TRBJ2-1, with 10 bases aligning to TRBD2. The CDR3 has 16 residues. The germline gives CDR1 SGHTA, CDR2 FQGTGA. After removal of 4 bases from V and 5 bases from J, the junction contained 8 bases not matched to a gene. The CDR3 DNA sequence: TGTGCCAGCAGCTCCCGAGCCGGACTAGCGGACAATGAGCAGTTCTTC. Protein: CASSSRAGLADNEQFF.

The chain's CDR3 is CASSVAFSADTQYF. For the CDR3, the DNA is TGTGCCAGCAGCGTAGCTTTCAGTGCAGATACGCAGTATTTT. The gene calls are TRBV9 and TRBJ2-3; D ambiguous. The CDR3 has 14 amino acids. Germline V CDR1 and CDR2: SGDLS, YYNGEE. Trimming took 0 bases from V and 4 from J, leaving 9 bases between them.

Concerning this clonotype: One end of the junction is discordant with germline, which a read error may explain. The CDR3 protein is CANSYSSTSGGNEQFF. The CDR3 coding sequence is TGTGCCAACAGTTACTCTTCGACTAGCGGAGGGAATGAGCAGTTCTTC. The J gene is TRBJ2-1, the V gene TRBV6-2 or TRBV6-3; TRBD2 aligns across 9 bases. Germline assignment: CDR1 MNHEY and CDR2 SVGEGT. The CDR3 loop spans 16 amino acids.

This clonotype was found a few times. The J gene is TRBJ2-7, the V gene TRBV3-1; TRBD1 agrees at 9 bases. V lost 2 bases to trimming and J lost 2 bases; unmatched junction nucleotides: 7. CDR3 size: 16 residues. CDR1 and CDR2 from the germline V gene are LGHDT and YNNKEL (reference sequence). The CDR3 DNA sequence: TGTGCCAGCAGCCAAAGCCCGGGACAGGGAACCTACGAGCAGTACTTC. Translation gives CASSQSPGQGTYEQYF.

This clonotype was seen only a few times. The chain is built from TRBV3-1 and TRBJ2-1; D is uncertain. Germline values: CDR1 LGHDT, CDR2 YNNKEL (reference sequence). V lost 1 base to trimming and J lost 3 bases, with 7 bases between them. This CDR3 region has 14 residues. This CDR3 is CASSQAYSYNEQFF. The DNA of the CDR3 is TGTGCCAGCAGCCAAGCTTACAGCTACAATGAGCAGTTCTTC.

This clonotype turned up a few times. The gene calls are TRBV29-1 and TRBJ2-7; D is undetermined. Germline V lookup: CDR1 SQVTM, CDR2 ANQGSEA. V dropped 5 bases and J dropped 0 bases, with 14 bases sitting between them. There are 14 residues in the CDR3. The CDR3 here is CSVSLLAVSYEQYF. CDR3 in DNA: TGCAGCGTTTCCTTGCTGGCAGTCTCCTACGAGCAGTACTTC.

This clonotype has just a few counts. The CDR3 coding sequence is TGTGCCAGCAGTTCCTCTAGCGGGAGAAGCACAGATACGCAGTATTTT. Translating it yields CASSSSSGRSTDTQYF. This chain uses TRBV12-3 or TRBV12-4 with TRBJ2-3; TRBD2 agrees at 10 bases. Trimming removed 4 bases from V and 0 bases from J; junction bases left unmatched: 4. The CDR3 consists of 16 residues.

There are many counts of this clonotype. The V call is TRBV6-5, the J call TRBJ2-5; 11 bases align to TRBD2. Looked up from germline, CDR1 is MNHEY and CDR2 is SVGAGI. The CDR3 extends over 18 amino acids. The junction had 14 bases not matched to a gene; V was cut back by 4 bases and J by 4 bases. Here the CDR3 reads CASSSYPRGTSGVETQYF. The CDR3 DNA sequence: TGTGCCAGCAGTTCCTATCCCCGGGGGACTAGCGGCGTAGAGACCCAGTACTTC.

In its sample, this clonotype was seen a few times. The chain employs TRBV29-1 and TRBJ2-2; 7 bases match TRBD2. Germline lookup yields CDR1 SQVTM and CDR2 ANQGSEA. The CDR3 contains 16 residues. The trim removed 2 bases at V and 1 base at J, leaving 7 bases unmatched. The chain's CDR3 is CSVELGLAVNTGELFF. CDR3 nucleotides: TGCAGCGTTGAATTAGGTCTAGCGGTGAACACCGGGGAGCTGTTTTTT.

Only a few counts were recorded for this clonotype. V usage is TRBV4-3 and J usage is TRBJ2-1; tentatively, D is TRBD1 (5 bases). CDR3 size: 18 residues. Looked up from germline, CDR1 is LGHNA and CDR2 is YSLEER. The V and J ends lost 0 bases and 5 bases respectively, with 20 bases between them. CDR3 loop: CASSQDVWGAPRNNEQFF. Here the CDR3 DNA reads TGCGCCAGCAGCCAAGATGTTTGGGGCGCCCCGCGCAACAATGAGCAGTTCTTC.